The rows below give T cell receptor beta chains drawn from one sample of a study of T cell repertoires in cytomegalovirus infection. TCRdb re-called the reads through MiXCR, storing one row per CDR3 protein. Of approximately 76,000 distinct CDR3 sequences listed, 3% to 4.5% are singletons. The material sequenced was PBMCs. These TCRs come from a human donor in good health (CMV status not recorded). Some clones in this sample may be carry-over from other donors' samples. Both conserved end residues are part of each CDR3. A D gene is named only where the DNA matches it firmly. Size values are once, few and many counts, or a class for expanded clones, and some rows have none.

J gene	D gene	CDR3 length	V gene	clone size	CDR3 protein	CDR3 DNA
TRBJ1-5	.	12	TRBV19	many	CASSIPGPTKHF	TGTGCCAGTAGTATCCCGGGACCGACAAAGCATTTT
TRBJ2-5	.	12	TRBV18	many	CASSPLPETQYF	TGTGCCAGCTCACCCCTCCCAGAGACCCAGTACTTC
TRBJ1-1	.	15	TRBV6-2/TRBV6-3	many	CASGPILTENTEAFF	TGTGCCAGCGGTCCCATCCTTACAGAAAACACTGAAGCTTTCTTT
TRBJ1-5	.	18	TRBV7-8	many	CASSLAGYGELRDQPQHF	TGTGCCAGCAGCTTAGCCGGTTATGGAGAGCTAAGGGATCAGCCCCAGCATTTT
TRBJ1-5	.	13	TRBV6-5	many	CASSYSGVQPQHF	TGTGCCAGCAGTTACTCGGGAGTCCAGCCCCAGCATTTT
TRBJ1-1	.	15	TRBV5-5	many	CVSSLKGLRPTEAFF	TGTGTCAGCAGCTTGAAGGGGCTCAGGCCCACTGAAGCTTTCTTT
TRBJ1-5	.	14	TRBV19	many	CASSRRTTGQPQHF	TGTGCCAGTAGCCGCCGAACTACAGGGCAGCCCCAGCATTTT
TRBJ2-7	.	14	TRBV6-2/TRBV6-3	many	CASSYFGATYEQYF	TGTGCCAGCAGTTACTTCGGGGCTACCTACGAGCAGTACTTC
TRBJ1-5	.	13	TRBV2	.	CASRYRSNQPQHF	TGTGCCAGCAGATACAGATCCAATCAGCCCCAGCATTTT
TRBJ2-1	.	13	TRBV27	many	CASSRPTYNEQFF	TGTGCCAGCAGTCGGCCCACTTACAATGAGCAGTTCTTC
TRBJ2-7	.	14	TRBV7-8	many	CASSSPRVVDEQYF	TGTGCCAGCAGCAGTCCCAGGGTCGTGGACGAGCAGTACTTC
TRBJ1-2	.	12	TRBV20-1	many	CSASPRNYGYTF	TGCAGTGCTAGCCCCAGAAACTATGGCTACACCTTC
TRBJ2-2	.	15	TRBV5-8	many	CASSWTVPNTGELFF	TGTGCCAGCAGCTGGACAGTTCCGAACACCGGGGAGCTGTTTTTT
TRBJ1-6	.	14	TRBV6-5	many	CASSWGSYNSPLHF	TGTGCCAGCAGTTGGGGCAGCTACAATTCACCCCTCCACTTT
TRBJ2-1	.	16	TRBV7-9	many	CASSLVGPSSYNEQFF	TGTGCCAGCAGCTTAGTTGGGCCTAGCTCCTACAATGAGCAGTTCTTC
TRBJ1-6	.	17	TRBV11-2	many	CASSFGSPSSYNSPLHF	TGTGCCAGCAGCTTCGGCAGCCCGAGCTCCTATAATTCACCCCTCCACTTT
TRBJ1-4	TRBD1	15	TRBV5-4	many	CASSSPGQVNEKLFF	TGTGCCAGCAGCTCACCGGGACAGGTTAATGAAAAACTGTTTTTT
TRBJ2-3	TRBD2	14	TRBV20-1	many	CSVLIAGGGDTQYF	TGCAGTGTTTTGATAGCGGGGGGGGGAGATACGCAGTATTTT
TRBJ2-7	.	14	TRBV28	many	CASSFWGQAYEQYF	TGTGCCAGCAGCTTTTGGGGACAAGCCTACGAGCAGTACTTC
TRBJ1-2	TRBD1	13	TRBV5-4	many	CASSLAGGDGYTF	TGTGCCAGCAGCTTGGCAGGGGGAGATGGCTACACCTTC
TRBJ2-3	TRBD1	16	TRBV5-1	many	CASSLRDRAFTDTQYF	TGCGCCAGCAGCTTGAGGGACAGGGCCTTCACAGATACGCAGTATTTT
TRBJ2-1	.	13	TRBV3-1	.	CASSQDPYNEQFF	TGTGCCAGCAGCCAAGACCCGTACAATGAGCAGTTCTTC
TRBJ1-1	.	13	TRBV12-3/TRBV12-4	many	CASSSIRDTEAFF	TGTGCCAGCAGTTCGATAAGAGACACTGAAGCTTTCTTT
TRBJ1-2	.	14	TRBV11-2	many	CASRPTGPLSGYTF	TGTGCCAGCAGACCTACAGGACCCTTAAGTGGCTACACCTTC
TRBJ2-1	TRBD2	15	TRBV20-1	many	CSARVGTSGSNEQFF	TGCAGTGCTAGGGTCGGGACTAGCGGATCCAATGAGCAGTTCTTC
TRBJ2-3	.	13	TRBV29-1	many	CSVALPGTDTQYF	TGCAGCGTTGCACTTCCCGGCACAGATACGCAGTATTTT
TRBJ1-2	.	17	TRBV7-8	many	CASSLSSGSRGDYGYTF	TGTGCCAGCAGCTTGTCTTCGGGCAGCCGAGGGGACTATGGCTACACCTTC
TRBJ1-1	.	15	TRBV19	many	CASSMLRPWNTEAFF	TGTGCCAGTAGTATGTTGCGGCCCTGGAACACTGAAGCTTTCTTT
TRBJ2-7	TRBD2	15	TRBV6-2/TRBV6-3	many	CASRRLAGVHYEQYF	TGTGCCAGCAGAAGACTAGCGGGGGTTCACTACGAGCAGTACTTC
TRBJ1-2	.	15	TRBV5-4	many	CASSLPNPGTMGYTF	TGTGCCAGCAGCTTGCCCAACCCAGGGACTATGGGCTACACCTTC
TRBJ1-2	TRBD1	13	TRBV7-2	many	CASSARQGDGYTF	TGTGCCAGCAGCGCGAGACAGGGGGATGGCTACACCTTC
TRBJ1-5	TRBD1	14	TRBV7-2	many	CASSLQGEYQPQHF	TGTGCCAGCAGCTTACAGGGGGAATATCAGCCCCAGCATTTT
TRBJ1-4	TRBD1	19	TRBV6-6	many	CASSYRMPGQPSTNEKLFF	TGTGCCAGCAGTTACCGGATGCCGGGACAGCCGTCAACTAATGAAAAACTGTTTTTT
TRBJ2-7	TRBD2	16	TRBV20-1	.	CSARDSRTSVPREQYF	TGCAGTGCTAGAGATAGTAGGACTAGCGTCCCTCGCGAGCAGTACTTC
TRBJ1-2	.	14	TRBV2	many	CASSLYPFRDGYTF	TGTGCCAGCAGTCTCTATCCATTCAGGGATGGCTACACCTTC
TRBJ1-2	.	11	TRBV30	many	CALTRGSGYTF	TGTGCCTTGACTCGGGGCAGCGGCTACACCTTC
TRBJ1-2	TRBD1	13	TRBV28	many	CASTIDRVYGYTF	TGTGCCAGCACCATAGACAGGGTATATGGCTACACCTTC
TRBJ2-3	.	15	TRBV12-3/TRBV12-4	many	CASTTRLGVTDTQYF	TGTGCCAGCACCACTCGTTTAGGAGTCACAGATACGCAGTATTTT
TRBJ1-5	.	15	TRBV10-3	many	CAISESPLTGQPQHF	TGTGCCATCAGTGAGTCCCCTCTTACAGGTCAGCCCCAGCATTTT
TRBJ2-3	.	12	TRBV6-6	many	CASSLGKSTQYF	TGTGCCAGCAGTTTGGGGAAGAGTACGCAGTATTTT
TRBJ1-2	TRBD1	14	TRBV24-1	many	CATSDPGTVYGYTF	TGTGCCACCAGTGACCCCGGGACAGTCTATGGCTACACCTTC
TRBJ1-6	.	15	TRBV5-1	many	CASSPDLDVGSPLHF	TGCGCCAGCAGCCCAGATTTGGACGTGGGGTCACCCCTCCACTTT
TRBJ2-1	.	15	TRBV7-3	many	CASSSQGGGTGEQFF	TGTGCCAGCAGCTCCCAAGGAGGGGGAACAGGTGAGCAGTTCTTC
TRBJ1-2	TRBD1	14	TRBV10-3	many	CAINPGQGGYGYTF	TGTGCCATCAACCCGGGACAGGGGGGTTATGGCTACACCTTC
TRBJ2-1	.	16	TRBV6-2/TRBV6-3	many	CASSWGLPNTYNEQFF	TGTGCCAGCAGTTGGGGCTTACCAAATACCTACAATGAGCAGTTCTTC
TRBJ2-2	TRBD2	14	TRBV7-4	.	CASSFGLATRGLFF	TGTGCCAGCAGCTTCGGACTAGCGACCCGGGGGCTGTTTTTT
TRBJ1-2	TRBD1	19	TRBV2	many	CASLKVRPGQGAKNYGYTF	TGTGCCAGCCTCAAAGTCCGTCCGGGACAGGGGGCGAAGAACTATGGCTACACCTTC
TRBJ2-3	.	14	TRBV20-1	many	CSARTLHGIDTQYF	TGCAGTGCTAGAACCCTACACGGGATAGATACGCAGTATTTT
TRBJ2-7	TRBD1	14	TRBV3-1	many	CASSGTTGGYEQYF	TGTGCCAGCAGCGGTACCACAGGGGGCTACGAGCAGTACTTC
TRBJ1-2	TRBD1	15	TRBV7-2	many	CASSPGQVLYYGYTF	TGTGCCAGCAGCCCCGGACAGGTCCTTTACTATGGCTACACCTTC
TRBJ1-6	.	13	TRBV20-1	many	CSARSSYNSPLHF	TGCAGTGCTAGAAGCAGTTATAATTCACCCCTCCACTTT
TRBJ1-5	.	15	TRBV6-1	many	CASSPPGYSNQPQHF	TGTGCCAGCAGCCCCCCGGGCTATAGCAATCAGCCCCAGCATTTT
TRBJ1-6	.	12	TRBV7-2	many	CASSLIDLGLHF	TGTGCCAGCAGCTTAATTGATTTAGGCCTCCACTTT
TRBJ1-2	TRBD1	12	TRBV30	many	CAWSGTGGGYTF	TGTGCCTGGAGTGGAACAGGGGGTGGCTACACCTTC
TRBJ1-5	TRBD1	15	TRBV20-1	many	CSARVTGEGRQPQHF	TGCAGTGCTAGAGTCACAGGGGAAGGAAGACAGCCCCAGCATTTT
TRBJ2-7	.	11	TRBV20-1	many	CSARDYYEQYF	TGCAGTGCTAGAGATTATTATGAGCAGTACTTC
TRBJ1-3	.	14	TRBV28	many	CASLGQGIGNTIYF	TGTGCCAGCCTCGGGCAGGGGATTGGAAACACCATATATTTT
TRBJ1-5	.	13	TRBV10-1	many	CATDKAINQPQHF	TGCGCCACCGATAAAGCTATAAATCAGCCCCAGCATTTT
TRBJ2-5	TRBD2	13	TRBV10-3	many	CAITSGAQETQYF	TGTGCCATCACTAGCGGAGCGCAAGAGACCCAGTACTTC
TRBJ2-1	.	17	TRBV12-3/TRBV12-4	many	CASSLKGAGSSYNEQFF	TGTGCCAGCAGTTTAAAGGGGGCGGGGAGCTCCTACAATGAGCAGTTCTTC